This T cell receptor beta chain was recovered during a study of beta chain features in type 1 diabetes. V lost 3 bases, J lost 1 base, and 10 bases lay in between. Germline V gene sequence: CDR1 LGHNA, CDR2 YSLEER. The CDR3 is 16 amino acids. As every portion of the isolated RNA was reverse transcribed, the sequencing read expressed TCRB transcripts. Sequencing used immunoSEQ multiplex PCR; TCRdb keeps in-frame clones, though not all of them. Of around 340,000 clones listed, less than 9.5% are singletons. The TCR originated in a woman between 18 and 29 years old in good health. The chain links TRBV4-3 to TRBJ2-6; D is unclear. Sequencing was performed on central memory CD4+ T cells from blood. Written as DNA, the CDR3 is TGCGCCAGCAGCCAGGAAACCCGGTCTGGGGCCAACGTCCTGACTTTC. Its translation is CASSQETRSGANVLTF.